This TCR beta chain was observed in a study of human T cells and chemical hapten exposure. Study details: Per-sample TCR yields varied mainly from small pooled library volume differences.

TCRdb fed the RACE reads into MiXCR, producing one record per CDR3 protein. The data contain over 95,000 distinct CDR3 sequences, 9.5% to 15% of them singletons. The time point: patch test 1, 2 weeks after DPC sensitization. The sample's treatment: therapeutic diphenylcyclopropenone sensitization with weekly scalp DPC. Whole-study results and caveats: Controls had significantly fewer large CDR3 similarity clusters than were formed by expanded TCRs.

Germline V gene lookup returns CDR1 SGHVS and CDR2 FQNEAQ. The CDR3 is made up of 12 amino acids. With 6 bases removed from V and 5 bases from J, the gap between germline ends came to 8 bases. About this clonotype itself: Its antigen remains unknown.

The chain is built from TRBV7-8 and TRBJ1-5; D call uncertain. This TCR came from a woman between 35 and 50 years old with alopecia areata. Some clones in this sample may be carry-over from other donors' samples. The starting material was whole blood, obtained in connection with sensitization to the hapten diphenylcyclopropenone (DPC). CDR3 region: CASRAPDQPQHF. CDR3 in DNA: TGTGCCAGCAGGGCTCCAGATCAGCCCCAGCATTTT.